This note documents a single T cell receptor beta chain sequence. No cognate antigen has been identified for it. No base quality values were provided; no much bigger clone lies one nucleotide off. The data originate from a study of cytotoxic CD8 clonotypes in ibrutinib-treated CLL (TCRdb year 2021). Context from the whole study: The cohort was composed of 10 to 11 relapsed/refractory and roughly 16 treatment-naive patients; IGHV unmutated status was identified in approximately 17 patients. Samples averaged around 280,000 productive templates and roughly 86,000 productive rearrangements. Of the 86 participants in the trial, about 26 had longitudinal samples available. Partial responses were observed in approximately 24 patients and complete responses in 2; after a median follow-up of roughly 72 months, remission was maintained in approximately 14 patients and progression was observed in some twelve. Cryopreserved peripheral blood mononuclear cells were collected at three points: before therapy, at response, and at either sustained remission or disease progression. All remission and progressive disease samples were collected while patients were still receiving ibrutinib. Response samples were taken after a median of approximately a year on treatment, ranging from about 6 to 40 months. Findings and caveats that apply to the study as a whole: Public clonotypes were rare and either contracted or stayed stable during treatment, and the rise in clonality at ibrutinib response reflected the expansion of private clonotypes. Baseline clonality was found to be higher than that of age-matched healthy donors and was strongly correlated with circulating CD8+ T-cell counts. An increase in clonality was observed at ibrutinib response, with clonality remaining stable during sustained remission and falling back toward baseline at progression. Sampling times were not matched between patients in sustained remission and patients whose disease was progressing, and lymph node repertoires were not examined.

Measured from the cysteine to the phenylalanine, the CDR3 is 15 residues long. Only the CDR3 part of the read is kept: 45 bases, read in frame from the first base. Looking up the germline V gene yields CDR1 MDHEN and CDR2 SYDVKM. Unmatched junction bases come to 11, with V trimmed by 6 bases and J by 3 bases. The time point tag for this specimen amounts to: approximately 25 months on ibrutinib. For TCR beta library preparation, approximately 2 micrograms of genomic DNA were isolated from cryopreserved PBMCs. Longitudinal blood samples from CLL patients on ibrutinib monotherapy were analyzed using high-throughput TCR beta sequencing. The patients took part in an open-label, single-center phase 2 trial of ibrutinib monotherapy. Each clonotype received, on average, 10x coverage in deep resolution sequencing performed on a MiSeq, where the target depth lay between 1 in 1 million and 1 in 200,000 T cells. The immunoSEQ hsTCRB Kit was used to generate TCR beta libraries. The paper's data handling went like this. Data were analyzed with ImmunoSEQ Data Assistant and ImmunoSEQ Analyzer, with V, D and J genes assigned per IMGT definitions. Clonality was computed as one minus normalized Shannon entropy of productive rearrangement frequencies, ranging from 0 to 1. Only overrepresented clonotypes making up at least 0.05% of the repertoire of each patient were included in the public clonotype analysis. Some 13 age-matched healthy donor repertoires from immuneACCESS were used as controls for clonality. TCRdb took this table from immuneACCESS and kept in-frame rearrangements with V and J called. Such tables lack part of the clones; where checked against another copy, unresolved V genes explain under half of the gap, and the rest is unexplained. D and trimming come from the DNA, and the V and J calls and clone size come from that table. The sample yields some 130,000 clones; approximately 85% were counted once. The top ten clonotypes cover around 2% of the sample.

The chain is encoded by TRBV28 joined to TRBJ2-7; TRBD1 fits 7 bases in the junction. The sample in question was PBMCs, obtained after 24 months of ibrutinib treatment. This sequence originates from a human donor with chronic lymphocytic leukemia. The encoded CDR3 is CASSRETGPIYEQYF. DNA sequence: TGTGCCAGCAGCCGCGAGACAGGGCCTATCTACGAGCAGTACTTC.